This passage covers 4 T cell receptor beta chains from one sample sequenced in a study of blood T cells in healthy people across ages. Alongside a J-beta primer mix, a sample-barcoded 5' primer served in a second PCR lasting 7 to 11 cycles. In TCRdb, the 5' RACE reads were re-called with MiXCR into one record per CDR3 protein. This table has over 1.5 million distinct CDR3 sequences, roughly 49% appearing once. The sequencing sample was made of blood. The receptors originated from a woman between 40 and 50 years old in good health.

This clonotype was recorded a few times. V gene TRBV29-1 combines with J gene TRBJ2-3, with D maybe TRBD2 (6 bases). V was trimmed by 0 bases and J by 2 bases, leaving 12 bases between them. The CDR3 has 15 residues. In germline, CDR1 is SQVTM, CDR2 ANQGSEA. The CDR3 reads CSVEDPEGNTDTQYF. CDR3 in DNA: TGCAGCGTTGAAGATCCGGAGGGGAACACAGATACGCAGTATTTT.

This clonotype was counted many times. The chain joins TRBV20-1 to TRBJ2-5; TRBD2 matches at 8 bases. The germline CDR1 and CDR2 sequences are DFQATT and SNEGSKA (reference sequence). CDR3 size: 12 residues. V was pared by 2 bases and J by 5 bases, with 1 base of the junction left unmatched. Here the CDR3 DNA reads TGCAGTGCTAGACCGGGGGGGGAGACCCAGTACTTC. It translates to CSARPGGETQYF.

About this clonotype: A junction boundary mismatches the germline segment, possibly from a read error. CDR3 in DNA: TGCGCCAGCAGCTTCGGGGGCGCTGGGGCCGACGTCCTGACTTTC. Its protein is CASSFGGAGADVLTF. The chain recombines TRBV5-1 with TRBJ2-6; either TRBD1 or TRBD2 may supply D (6 bases each). The germline V gene encodes CDR1 SGHRS and CDR2 YFSETQ. The CDR3 is 15 amino acids.

The chain carries TRBV20-1 and TRBJ1-2; no reliable D call. The CDR3 loop spans 13 amino acids. CDR1 is DFQATT, CDR2 SNEGSKA, per germline (reference sequence). V dropped 3 bases and J dropped 2 bases, with 10 bases sitting between them. This CDR3 reads CSASKRSNYGYTF. The CDR3 coding sequence is TGCAGTGCTAGTAAACGGTCAAACTATGGCTACACCTTC.